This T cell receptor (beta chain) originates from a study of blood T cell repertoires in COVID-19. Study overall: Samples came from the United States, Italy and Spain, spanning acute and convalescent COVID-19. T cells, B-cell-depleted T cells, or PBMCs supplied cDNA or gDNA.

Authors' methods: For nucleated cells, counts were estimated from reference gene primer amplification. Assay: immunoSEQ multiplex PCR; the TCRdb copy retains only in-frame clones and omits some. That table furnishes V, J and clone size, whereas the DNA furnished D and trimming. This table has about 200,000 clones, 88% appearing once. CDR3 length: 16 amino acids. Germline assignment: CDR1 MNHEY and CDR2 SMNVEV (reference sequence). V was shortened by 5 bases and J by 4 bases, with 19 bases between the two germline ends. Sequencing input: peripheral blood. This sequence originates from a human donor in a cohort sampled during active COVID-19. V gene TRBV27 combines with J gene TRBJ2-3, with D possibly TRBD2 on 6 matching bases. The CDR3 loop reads CASSAYSGDLPDTQYF. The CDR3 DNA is TGTGCCAGCAGTGCCTATTCGGGAGATCTCCCAGATACGCAGTATTTT.